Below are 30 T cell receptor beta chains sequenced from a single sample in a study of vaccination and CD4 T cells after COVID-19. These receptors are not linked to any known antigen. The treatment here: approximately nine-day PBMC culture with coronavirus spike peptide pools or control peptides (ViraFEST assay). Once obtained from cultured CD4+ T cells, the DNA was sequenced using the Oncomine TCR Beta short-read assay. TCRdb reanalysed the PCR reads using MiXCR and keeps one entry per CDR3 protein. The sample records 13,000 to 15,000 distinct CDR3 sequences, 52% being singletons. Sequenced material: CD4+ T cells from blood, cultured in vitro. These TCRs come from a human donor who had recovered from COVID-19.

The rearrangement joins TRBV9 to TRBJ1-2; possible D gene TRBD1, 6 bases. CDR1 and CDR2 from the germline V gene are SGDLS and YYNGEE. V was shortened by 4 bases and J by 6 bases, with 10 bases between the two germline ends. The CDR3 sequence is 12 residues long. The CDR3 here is CASSLSGDGYTF. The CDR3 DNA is TGTGCCAGCAGCCTTTCAGGGGATGGCTACACCTTC.

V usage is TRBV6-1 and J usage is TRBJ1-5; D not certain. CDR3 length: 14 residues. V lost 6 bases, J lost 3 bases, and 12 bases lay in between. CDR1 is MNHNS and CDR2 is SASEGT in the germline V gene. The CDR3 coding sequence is TGTGCCAGCAGCCCGGAGCGGTACAATCAGCCCCAGCATTTT. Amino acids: CASSPERYNQPQHF.

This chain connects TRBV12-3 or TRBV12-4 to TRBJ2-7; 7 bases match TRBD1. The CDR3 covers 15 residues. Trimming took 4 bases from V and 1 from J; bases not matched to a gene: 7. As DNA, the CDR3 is TGTGCCAGCAGTTGGGGACAGCCGAGTTCCTACGAGCAGTACTTC. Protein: CASSWGQPSSYEQYF.

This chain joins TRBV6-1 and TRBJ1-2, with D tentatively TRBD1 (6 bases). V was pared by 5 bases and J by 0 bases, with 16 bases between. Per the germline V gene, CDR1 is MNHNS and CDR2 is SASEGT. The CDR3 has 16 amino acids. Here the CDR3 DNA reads TGTGCCAGCAGTCTGGGGGGGACAAACTCTAACTATGGCTACACCTTC. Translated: CASSLGGTNSNYGYTF.

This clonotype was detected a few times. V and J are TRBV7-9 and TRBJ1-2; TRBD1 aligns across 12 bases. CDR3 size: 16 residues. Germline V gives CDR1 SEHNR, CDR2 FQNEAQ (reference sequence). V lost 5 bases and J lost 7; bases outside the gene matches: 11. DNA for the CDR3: TGTGCCAGCAGCATCGACGGGACAGGGGGCATCTCTGGCTACACCTTC. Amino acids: CASSIDGTGGISGYTF.

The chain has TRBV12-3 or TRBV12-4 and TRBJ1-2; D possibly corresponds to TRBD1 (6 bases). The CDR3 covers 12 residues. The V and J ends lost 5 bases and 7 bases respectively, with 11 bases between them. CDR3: CASSLTGFGYTF. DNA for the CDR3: TGTGCCAGCAGTCTAACAGGGTTTGGCTACACCTTC.

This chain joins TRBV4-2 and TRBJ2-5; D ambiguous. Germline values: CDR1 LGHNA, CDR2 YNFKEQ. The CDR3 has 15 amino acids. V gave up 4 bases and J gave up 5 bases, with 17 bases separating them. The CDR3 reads CASSPTDQVRETQYF. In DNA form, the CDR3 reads TGTGCCAGCAGCCCAACGGACCAGGTTAGGGAGACCCAGTACTTC.

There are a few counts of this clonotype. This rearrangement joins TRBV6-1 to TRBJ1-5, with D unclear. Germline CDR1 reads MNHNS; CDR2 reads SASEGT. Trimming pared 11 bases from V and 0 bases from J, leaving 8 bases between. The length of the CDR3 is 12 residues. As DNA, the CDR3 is TGTGCCCGCGATTATAGCAATCAGCCCCAGCATTTT. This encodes CARDYSNQPQHF.

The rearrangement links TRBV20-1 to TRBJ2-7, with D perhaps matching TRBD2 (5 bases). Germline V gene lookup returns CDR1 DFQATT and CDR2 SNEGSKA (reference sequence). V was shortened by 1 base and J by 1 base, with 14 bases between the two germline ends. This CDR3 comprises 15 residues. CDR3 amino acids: CSARGNSPGSYEQYF. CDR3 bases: TGCAGTGCTAGAGGGAATTCTCCGGGGTCCTACGAGCAGTACTTC.

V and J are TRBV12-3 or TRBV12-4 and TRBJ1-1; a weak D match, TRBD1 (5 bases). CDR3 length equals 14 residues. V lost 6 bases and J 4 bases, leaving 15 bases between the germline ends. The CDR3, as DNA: TGTGCCAGCAGCAACCAGGGTGTACGCACTGAAGCTTTCTTT. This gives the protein CASSNQGVRTEAFF.

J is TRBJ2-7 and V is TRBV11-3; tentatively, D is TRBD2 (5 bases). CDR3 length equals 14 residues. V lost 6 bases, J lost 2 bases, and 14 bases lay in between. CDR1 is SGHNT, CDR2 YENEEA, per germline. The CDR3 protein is CASRQTIPPYEQYF. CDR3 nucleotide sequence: TGTGCCAGCAGACAGACTATACCACCCTACGAGCAGTACTTC.

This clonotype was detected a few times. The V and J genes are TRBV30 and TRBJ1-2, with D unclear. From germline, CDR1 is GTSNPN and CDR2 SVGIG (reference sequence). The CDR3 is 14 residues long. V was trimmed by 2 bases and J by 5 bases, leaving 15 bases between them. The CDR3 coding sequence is TGTGCCTGGAGTAAGGTGGGTCCGTATTATGGCTACACCTTC. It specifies CAWSKVGPYYGYTF.

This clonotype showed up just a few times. CDR3 bases: TGCAGTGCCCAGAGATCTAGCGAATTCACAGATACGCAGTATTTT. It yields the protein CSAQRSSEFTDTQYF. The chain couples TRBV20-1 to TRBJ2-3; a weak D match, TRBD2 (6 bases). Trimming left V 6 bases short and J 2 bases short, with 18 bases between. CDR1 and CDR2 from the germline V gene are DFQATT and SNEGSKA (reference sequence). The CDR3 sequence is 15 residues long.

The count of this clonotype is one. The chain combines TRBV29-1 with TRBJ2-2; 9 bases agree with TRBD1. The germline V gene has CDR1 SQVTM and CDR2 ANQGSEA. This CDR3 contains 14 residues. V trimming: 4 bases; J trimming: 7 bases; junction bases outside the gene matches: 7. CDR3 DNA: TGCAGCGTTGCCGGACAGGGGAGAGTCGGGGAGCTGTTTTTT. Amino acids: CSVAGQGRVGELFF.

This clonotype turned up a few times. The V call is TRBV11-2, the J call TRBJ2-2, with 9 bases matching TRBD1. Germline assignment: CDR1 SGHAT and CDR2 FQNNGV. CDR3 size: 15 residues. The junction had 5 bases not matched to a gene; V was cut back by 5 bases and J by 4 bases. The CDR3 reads CASSRQGEVTGELFF. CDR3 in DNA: TGTGCCAGCAGCCGACAGGGGGAGGTCACCGGGGAGCTGTTTTTT.

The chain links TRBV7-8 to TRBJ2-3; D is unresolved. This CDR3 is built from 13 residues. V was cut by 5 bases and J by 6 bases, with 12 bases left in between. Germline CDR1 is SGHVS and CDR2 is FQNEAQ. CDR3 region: CASSPLAADTQYF. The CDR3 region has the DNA TGTGCCAGCAGCCCCTTGGCCGCGGATACGCAGTATTTT.

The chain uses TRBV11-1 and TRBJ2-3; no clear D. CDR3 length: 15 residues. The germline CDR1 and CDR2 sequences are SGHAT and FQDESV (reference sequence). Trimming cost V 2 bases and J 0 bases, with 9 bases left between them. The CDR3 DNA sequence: TGTGCCAGCAGCTTACTCCGAAGTAGCACAGATACGCAGTATTTT. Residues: CASSLLRSSTDTQYF.

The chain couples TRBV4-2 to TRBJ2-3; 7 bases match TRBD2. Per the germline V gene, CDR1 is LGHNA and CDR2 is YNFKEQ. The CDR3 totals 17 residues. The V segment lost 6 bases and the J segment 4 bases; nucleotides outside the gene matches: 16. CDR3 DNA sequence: TGTGCCAGCAGTGAGGGGTCGGCGGCGGGAGCCGCAGATACGCAGTATTTT. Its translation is CASSEGSAAGAADTQYF.

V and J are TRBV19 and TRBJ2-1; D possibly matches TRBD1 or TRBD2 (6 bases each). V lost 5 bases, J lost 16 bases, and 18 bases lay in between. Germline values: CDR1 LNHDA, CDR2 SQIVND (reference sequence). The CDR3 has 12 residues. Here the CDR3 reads CASSLHREVQFF. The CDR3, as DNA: TGTGCCAGTAGTCTGCACAGGGAGGTTCAATTCTTC. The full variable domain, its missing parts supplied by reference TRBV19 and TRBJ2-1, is DGGITQSPKYLFRKEGQNVTLSCEQNLNHDAMYWYRQDPGQGLRLIYYSQIVNDFQKGDIAEGYSVSREKKESFPLTVTSAQKNPTAFYLCASSLHREVQFFGPGTRLTVL.

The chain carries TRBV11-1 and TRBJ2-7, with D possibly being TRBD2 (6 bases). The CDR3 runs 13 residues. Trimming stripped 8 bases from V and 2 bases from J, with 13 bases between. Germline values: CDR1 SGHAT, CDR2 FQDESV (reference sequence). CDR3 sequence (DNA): TGTGCCAGCGGGGGGAAAGGCGCCTACGAGCAGTACTTC. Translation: CASGGKGAYEQYF.

The CDR3 is CASSPQGGSTEAFF. The CDR3 DNA reads as TGTGCCAGCAGCCCTCAGGGGGGTTCCACTGAAGCTTTCTTT. The chain combines TRBV7-2 with TRBJ1-1; 7 nucleotides match TRBD1. CDR1 is SGHTA and CDR2 is FQGNSA in the germline V gene. CDR3 length equals 14 residues. J lost 4 bases, V lost 5 bases, and 7 bases had no gene match.

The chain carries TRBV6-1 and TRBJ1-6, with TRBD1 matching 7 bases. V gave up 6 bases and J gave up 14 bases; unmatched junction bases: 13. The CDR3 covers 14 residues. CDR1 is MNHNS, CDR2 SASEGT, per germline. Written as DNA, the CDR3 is TGTGCCAGCAGCCCAAATGCGGACAGGATGGCCCTCCACTTT. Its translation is CASSPNADRMALHF.

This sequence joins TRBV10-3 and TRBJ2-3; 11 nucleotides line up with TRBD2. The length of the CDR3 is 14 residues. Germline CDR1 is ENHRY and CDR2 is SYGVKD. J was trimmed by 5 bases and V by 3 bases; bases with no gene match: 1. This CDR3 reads CAISDTSGRDTQYF. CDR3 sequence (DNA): TGTGCCATCAGTGATACTAGCGGGAGAGATACGCAGTATTTT.

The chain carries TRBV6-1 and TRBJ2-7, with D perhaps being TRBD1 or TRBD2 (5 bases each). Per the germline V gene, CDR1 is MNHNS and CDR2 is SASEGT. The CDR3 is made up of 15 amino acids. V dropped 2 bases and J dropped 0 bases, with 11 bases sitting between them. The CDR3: CASSEYQGASYEQYF. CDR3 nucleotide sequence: TGTGCCAGCAGTGAATATCAGGGAGCCTCCTACGAGCAGTACTTC.

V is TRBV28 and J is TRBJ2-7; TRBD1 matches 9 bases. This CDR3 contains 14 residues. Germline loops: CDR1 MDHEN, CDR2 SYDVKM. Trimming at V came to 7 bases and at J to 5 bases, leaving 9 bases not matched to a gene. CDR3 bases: TGTGCCAGCAATGGCCCGGGACAGGGCGACGAGCAGTACTTC. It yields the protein CASNGPGQGDEQYF. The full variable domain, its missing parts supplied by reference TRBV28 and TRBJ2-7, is DVKVTQSSRYLVKRTGEKVFLECVQDMDHENMFWYRQDPGLGLRLIYFSYDVKMKEKGDIPEGYSVSREKKERFSLILESASTNQTSMYLCASNGPGQGDEQYFGPGTRLTVT.

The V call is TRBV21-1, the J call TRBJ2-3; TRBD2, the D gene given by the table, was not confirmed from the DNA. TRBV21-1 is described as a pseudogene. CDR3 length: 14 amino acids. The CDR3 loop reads CASTDRGVQDTQYF. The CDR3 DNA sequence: TGTGCCAGCACCGATCGCGGGGTTCAGGATACGCAGTATTTT.

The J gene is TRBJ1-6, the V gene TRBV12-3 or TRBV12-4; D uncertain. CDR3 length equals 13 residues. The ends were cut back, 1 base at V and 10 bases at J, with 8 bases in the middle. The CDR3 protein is CASSLGGRSPLHF. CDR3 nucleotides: TGTGCCAGCAGTTTAGGGGGTAGGTCACCCCTCCACTTT.

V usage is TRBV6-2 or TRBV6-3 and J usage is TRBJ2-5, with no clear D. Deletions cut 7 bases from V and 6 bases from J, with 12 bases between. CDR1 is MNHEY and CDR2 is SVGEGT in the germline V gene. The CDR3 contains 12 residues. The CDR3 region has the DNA TGTGCCAGCACCCCCAGAAACAAGACCCAGTACTTC. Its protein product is CASTPRNKTQYF.

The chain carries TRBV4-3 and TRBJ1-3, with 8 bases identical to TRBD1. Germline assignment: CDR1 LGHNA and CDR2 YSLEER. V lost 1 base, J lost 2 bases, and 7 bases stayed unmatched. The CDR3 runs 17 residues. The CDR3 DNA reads TGCGCCAGCAGCCAAGGGGCCGCCAGGGGGCCTGGAAACACCATATATTTT. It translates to CASSQGAARGPGNTIYF.

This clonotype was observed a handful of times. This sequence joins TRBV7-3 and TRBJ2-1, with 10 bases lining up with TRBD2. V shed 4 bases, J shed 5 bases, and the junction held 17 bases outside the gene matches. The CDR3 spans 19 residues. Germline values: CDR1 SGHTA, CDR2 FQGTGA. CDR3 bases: TGTGCCAGCAGCTCCTACCCTAGCGGGGGAGTGAGGCCCGACAATGAGCAGTTCTTC. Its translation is CASSSYPSGGVRPDNEQFF.